This T cell receptor (beta chain) was captured by sequencing in a study of long-term antiretroviral therapy in people with HIV. Findings and caveats of the study: Data on ART adherence, viral resistance or therapy changes were unavailable. Diversity remained lower than transplant donor controls, even though it increased after ART. Repertoires with HIV possessed tighter CDR3 length spans than those of controls. Pre-ART clonal expansion yielded clones that dominated the repertoire at all time points.

Germline CDR1 SGHAT, CDR2 FQNNGV. This CDR3 has 15 amino acids. With 2 bases removed from V and 8 bases from J, the gap between germline ends came to 15 bases. In regard to this clone: Its antigen is as yet unknown.

A v3.0 immunoSEQ assay was performed at survey level. Sequenced by immunoSEQ multiplex PCR; TCRdb stores in-frame clones only, minus some. The sample lists about 22,000 clones, 60% to 80% occurring once. This chain joins TRBV11-2 and TRBJ1-4; D is possibly TRBD1 (6 bases). The clonotype comes from a woman aged 40 to 50 with HIV. The specimen comprised unsorted PBMCs, sampled about 1.8 years before starting antiretroviral therapy. CDR3 DNA: TGTGCCAGCAGCTTATTAGGGGGAGGAGGGGAAAAACTGTTTTTT. This encodes CASSLLGGGGEKLFF.